The sequence of this TCR beta chain was determined in a study of blood T cell repertoires in COVID-19. The wider study: Sites in the United States, Italy and Spain provided acute and convalescent COVID-19 samples.

CDR1 is SGHAT and CDR2 is FQNNGV in the germline V gene. V dropped 5 bases and J dropped 0; count of bases not matched to a gene: 6. This CDR3 is built from 15 residues. Clones were sequenced by immunoSEQ multiplex PCR, and TCRdb holds only the in-frame ones, with some missing. The sample lists more than 80,000 clones, over 75% occurring once. This sequence originates from a woman in her 70s with acute or convalescent COVID-19. Source material: peripheral blood. V is TRBV11-2 and J is TRBJ1-1; 7 nucleotides align to TRBD1. CDR3 sequence (DNA): TGTGCCAGCAGCCCACTGGGACAGCTGAACACTGAAGCTTTCTTT. Protein sequence: CASSPLGQLNTEAFF. The whole variable domain, remainder taken from reference TRBV11-2 and TRBJ1-1, is EAGVAQSPRYKIIEKRQSVAFWCNPISGHATLYWYQQILGQGPKLLIQFQNNGVVDDSQLPKDRFSAERLKGVDSTLKIQPAKLEDSAVYLCASSPLGQLNTEAFFGQGTRLTVV.